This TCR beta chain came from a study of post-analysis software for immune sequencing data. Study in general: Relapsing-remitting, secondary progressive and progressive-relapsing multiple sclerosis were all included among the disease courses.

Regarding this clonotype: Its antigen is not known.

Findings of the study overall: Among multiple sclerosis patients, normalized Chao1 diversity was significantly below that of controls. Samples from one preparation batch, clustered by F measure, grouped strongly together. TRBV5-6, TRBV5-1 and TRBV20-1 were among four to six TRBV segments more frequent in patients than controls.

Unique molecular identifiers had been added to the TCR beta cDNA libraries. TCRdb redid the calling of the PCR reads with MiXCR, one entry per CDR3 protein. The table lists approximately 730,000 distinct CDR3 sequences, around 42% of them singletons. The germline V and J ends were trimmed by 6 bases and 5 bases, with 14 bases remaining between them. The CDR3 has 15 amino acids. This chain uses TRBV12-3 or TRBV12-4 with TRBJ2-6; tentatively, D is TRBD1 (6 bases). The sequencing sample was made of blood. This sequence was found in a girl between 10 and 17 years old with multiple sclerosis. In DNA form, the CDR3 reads TGTGCCAGCAGCCCAGGGGAATTACGGGCCAACGTCCTGACTTTC. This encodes CASSPGELRANVLTF.